This T cell receptor beta chain was observed in a study of blood T cell repertoires in COVID-19. About the research overall: Spain, Italy and the United States supplied samples that represented acute and convalescent COVID-19. Sample material is recorded as cDNA or gDNA derived from T cells, B-cell-depleted T cells, or PBMCs.

This CDR3 region has 14 residues. Germline CDR1 and CDR2: SGHAT and FQNNGV. Deletions cut 1 base from V and 2 bases from J, with 8 bases between. Per the original data handling: Reference gene primer amplification gave nucleated cell count estimates. Assay: immunoSEQ multiplex PCR; the TCRdb copy retains only in-frame clones and omits some. V and J calls and clone size are copied from that table; D and trimming were computed from the DNA. The sample comprises over 200,000 clones, 81% of which are singletons, and about 8% rests with the top ten. The chain employs TRBV11-2 and TRBJ1-2; the D is unclear. Source material: peripheral blood. The origin of this receptor is a woman aged 80 or over with acute or convalescent COVID-19. This CDR3 is CASSLGSGNYGYTF. The CDR3 nucleotides are TGTGCCAGCAGCTTAGGGTCCGGGAACTATGGCTACACCTTC.